These T cell receptor beta chains were read from a single sample in a study of cytomegalovirus exposure and HLA in healthy donors. The table came from immunoSEQ multiplex PCR; TCRdb's copy has only in-frame clones and leaves some out. The sample has some 98,000 clones, around 88% seen once. The sequenced sample was PBMCs. The receptors stem from a woman between 25 and 40 years old in good health and CMV-seronegative. Both conserved end residues are part of each CDR3. D genes are given only for firm matches. Clone size is given for some rows only: seen once, a few or many times, or a class if the clone is expanded.

abundance,v_gene,d_gene,j_gene,len,CDR3aa,CDR3nt
NA,TRBV7-8,NA,TRBJ2-7,14,CASSLGGAPHEQYF,TGTGCCAGCAGCTTAGGGGGAGCTCCCCACGAGCAGTACTTC
once,TRBV7-2,NA,TRBJ2-7,14,CASSQDRGTHEQYF,TGTGCCAGCAGCCAGGACAGAGGCACCCACGAGCAGTACTTC
NA,TRBV9,TRBD1,TRBJ2-1,12,CASSRQGTEQFF,TGTGCCAGCAGCCGACAGGGAACTGAGCAGTTCTTC
NA,TRBV18,NA,TRBJ2-7,12,CASAGRGNEQYF,TGTGCCAGCGCCGGCCGGGGGAACGAGCAGTACTTC
NA,TRBV7-2,NA,TRBJ2-1,12,CASSPQNNEQFF,TGTGCCAGCAGCCCTCAGAACAATGAGCAGTTCTTC
few,TRBV19,NA,TRBJ1-2,11,CASLQNYGYTF,TGTGCCAGTCTACAGAACTATGGCTACACCTTC
NA,TRBV10-3,TRBD1,TRBJ1-2,12,CAISGGQGIYTF,TGTGCCATCAGTGGAGGACAGGGGATCTACACCTTC
few,TRBV5-1,NA,TRBJ1-1,15,CASSPGRGADTEAFF,TGCGCCAGCAGCCCCGGCAGGGGTGCGGACACTGAAGCTTTCTTT
NA,TRBV6-4,TRBD1,TRBJ2-1,15,CASSEGRGLLNEQFF,TGTGCCAGCAGTGAGGGCAGGGGGCTCTTGAATGAGCAGTTCTTC
NA,TRBV7-8,TRBD1,TRBJ1-1,15,CASSLVQGANTEAFF,TGTGCCAGCAGCTTAGTACAGGGGGCTAACACTGAAGCTTTCTTT
NA,TRBV7-9,NA,TRBJ1-5,13,CASSLTENQPQHF,TGTGCCAGCAGCTTGACAGAGAATCAGCCCCAGCATTTT
NA,TRBV19,NA,TRBJ2-7,12,CASSTGAGEQYF,TGTGCCAGTAGTACTGGGGCAGGCGAGCAGTACTTC
once,TRBV7-6,NA,TRBJ2-1,13,CASSPIAGNEQFF,TGTGCCAGCAGCCCCATAGCTGGTAATGAGCAGTTCTTC
NA,TRBV19,NA,TRBJ1-3,12,CASNPGRNTIYF,TGTGCCAGTAATCCGGGTCGGAACACCATATATTTT
NA,TRBV7-9,TRBD1,TRBJ1-1,16,CASSGGQASMNTEAFF,TGTGCCAGCTCCGGGGGACAGGCCTCCATGAACACTGAAGCTTTCTTT
NA,TRBV7-9,NA,TRBJ2-5,15,CASSLRRTGGETQYF,TGTGCCAGCAGCCTCAGACGGACGGGCGGGGAGACCCAGTACTTC
NA,TRBV6-1,NA,TRBJ2-5,13,CASSEQDQETQYF,TGTGCCAGCAGTGAACAGGACCAAGAGACCCAGTACTTC
NA,TRBV29-1,NA,TRBJ1-2,11,CSSRGDYGYTF,TGCAGCAGCAGGGGTGACTATGGCTACACCTTC
few,TRBV13,TRBD1,TRBJ1-6,15,CASSSLDRVDSPLHF,TGTGCCAGCAGCTCCCTCGACAGGGTGGATTCACCCCTCCACTTT
NA,TRBV28,NA,TRBJ1-1,16,CASSLDSRVVNTEAFF,TGTGCCAGCAGTTTAGATTCCAGGGTCGTGAACACTGAAGCTTTCTTT
few,TRBV28,NA,TRBJ2-1,16,CASSHLGDTPYNEQFF,TGTGCCAGCAGCCATCTGGGGGACACCCCCTACAATGAGCAGTTCTTC
once,TRBV15,NA,TRBJ2-1,12,CATSRQGIAQFF,TGTGCCACCAGCAGACAGGGAATTGCGCAGTTCTTC
NA,TRBV10-3,NA,TRBJ2-1,15,CAISESRNQRNEQFF,TGTGCCATCAGTGAGTCCCGGAATCAGCGCAATGAGCAGTTCTTC
NA,TRBV5-1,NA,TRBJ2-7,16,CASSLAVRQETYEQYF,TGCGCCAGCAGCTTGGCCGTAAGACAGGAGACCTACGAGCAGTACTTC
once,TRBV13,TRBD1,TRBJ1-5,15,CASSLRRGGSQPQHF,TGTGCCAGCAGCTTAAGGCGAGGGGGCTCTCAGCCCCAGCATTTT
once,TRBV7-6,TRBD1,TRBJ2-7,16,CASSLGTGGKLDEQYF,TGTGCCAGCAGCTTGGGGACAGGGGGAAAATTGGACGAGCAGTACTTC
NA,TRBV7-2,TRBD1,TRBJ2-2,16,CASSFGTGRNTGELFF,TGTGCCAGCAGCTTCGGGACAGGGAGGAACACCGGGGAGCTGTTTTTT
few,TRBV19,TRBD1,TRBJ1-5,16,CASIRTGPGRNQPQHF,TGTGCCAGTATACGGACAGGGCCCGGTCGCAATCAGCCCCAGCATTTT
NA,TRBV7-2,NA,TRBJ1-5,13,CASSLDGSQPQHF,TGTGCCAGCAGCTTAGACGGGAGTCAGCCCCAGCATTTT
NA,TRBV27,NA,TRBJ2-2,14,CASRQTGHTGELFF,TGTGCCAGCCGTCAGACAGGTCACACCGGGGAGCTGTTTTTT
NA,TRBV6-5,TRBD1,TRBJ1-2,15,CASSSWDRGYYGYTF,TGTGCCAGCAGTTCTTGGGACAGGGGATACTATGGCTACACCTTC
NA,TRBV11-2,TRBD2,TRBJ2-1,15,CASRIAGAGYNEQFF,TGTGCCAGCCGCATCGCGGGAGCGGGATACAATGAGCAGTTCTTC
once,TRBV6-6,NA,TRBJ2-7,14,CASTPSSGALWQYF,TGTGCCAGCACCCCGTCTTCGGGAGCGCTTTGGCAGTACTTC